What follows are 23 T cell receptor beta chains derived from one specimen sequenced in a study of shared clonotypes between healthy human individuals. CD8 cells regarded as naive lacked CD45RO, were positively chosen for CCR7, and omitted terminally differentiated effector memory CD45RA+ cells. Sequenced by immunoSEQ multiplex PCR; TCRdb stores in-frame clones only, minus some. This sample has about 2.2 million clones, with about 93% found just once. The sample was naive CD8+ T cells from PBMCs. All receptors derive from a man in his late teens or twenties in good health. Some clones in this sample may be carry-over from other donors' samples.

The CDR3 nucleotides are TGTGCCAGCAGCTTGGACCTAACGGGTGATGAAGCTTTCTTT. The encoded protein is CASSLDLTGDEAFF. The J gene is TRBJ1-1, the V gene TRBV5-8; the D is unclear. The CDR3 spans 14 residues. V lost 0 bases, J lost 7 bases, and 13 bases lay in between. The germline V gene encodes CDR1 SGHTS and CDR2 YDEGEE.

This clone has only a few counts. The chain joins TRBV4-1 to TRBJ1-1, with a possible D match to TRBD1 (6 bases). Germline CDR1 MGHRA, CDR2 YSYEKL. The CDR3 runs 13 residues. Trimming shortened V by 5 bases and J by 3 bases, and 10 bases separated the two germline ends. Here the CDR3 reads CASSSGDDTEAFF. CDR3 DNA sequence: TGCGCCAGCAGCTCAGGGGACGACACTGAAGCTTTCTTT.

This clone showed up just a few times. For the CDR3, the DNA is TGTGCCAGCAGCCAAAGTCCCACACCTAACTATGGCTACACCTTC. Amino acid sequence: CASSQSPTPNYGYTF. The V and J genes are TRBV4-2 and TRBJ1-2; D is undetermined. The CDR3 spans 15 residues. Germline CDR1 is LGHNA and CDR2 is YNFKEQ. V gave up 2 bases and J gave up 0 bases, with 10 bases separating them.

This clone was seen just once. The V call is TRBV5-1, the J call TRBJ2-1; D is possibly TRBD1 (5 bases). With 4 bases removed from V and 0 bases from J, the gap between germline ends came to 8 bases. Germline CDR1 SGHRS, CDR2 YFSETQ. This CDR3 is 14 amino acids long. The DNA of the CDR3 is TGCGCCAGCAGCGACAGCAGCTCCTACAATGAGCAGTTCTTC. Translating it yields CASSDSSSYNEQFF.

The chain links TRBV7-8 to TRBJ1-1, with D tentatively TRBD1 (5 bases). This CDR3 has 16 residues. Germline CDR1 is SGHVS and CDR2 is FQNEAQ. V lost 5 bases to trimming and J lost 3 bases, with 19 bases between them. CDR3 in amino acids: CASSPRIRWGDTEAFF. The CDR3 DNA reads TGTGCCAGCAGCCCACGGATCCGTTGGGGGGACACTGAAGCTTTCTTT.

The CDR3, as DNA: TGTGCCGGGGGACAGGGCCACCGGGATGAAAAACTGTTTTTT. This translates into CAGGQGHRDEKLFF. The V and J genes are TRBV30 and TRBJ1-4; 9 nucleotides line up with TRBD1. Germline values: CDR1 GTSNPN, CDR2 SVGIG (reference sequence). Trimming at V came to 8 bases and at J to 6 bases, leaving 10 bases not matched to a gene. This CDR3 has 14 residues. The whole variable domain, remainder taken from reference TRBV30 and TRBJ1-4, is SQTIHQWPATLVQPVGSPLSLECTVEGTSNPNLYWYRQAAGRGLQLLFYSVGIGQISSEVPQNLSASRPQDRQFILSSKKLLLSDSGFYLCAGGQGHRDEKLFFGSGTQLSVL.

The J gene is TRBJ1-1, the V gene TRBV10-3; no clear D. Trimming stripped 3 bases from V and 1 base from J, with 12 bases between. The CDR3 is made up of 15 amino acids. The germline V gene has CDR1 ENHRY and CDR2 SYGVKD. The CDR3 reads CAISERVGENTEAFF. The CDR3 DNA follows: TGTGCCATCAGTGAACGGGTAGGCGAGAACACTGAAGCTTTCTTT.

J is TRBJ2-7 and V is TRBV27; a possible D gene is TRBD2 (6 bases). The V gene's germline CDR1 is MNHEY and CDR2 SMNVEV (reference sequence). Trimming removed 5 bases at V and 3 bases at J, with 17 bases between. The CDR3 sequence is 15 residues long. The CDR3 reads CASSPLGTQFYEQYF. CDR3 nucleotides: TGTGCCAGCAGTCCCCTCGGGACTCAATTCTACGAGCAGTACTTC.

A few counts support this clone. This rearrangement joins TRBV6-6 to TRBJ1-1, with TRBD1 identical over 7 bases. Germline V gene lookup returns CDR1 MNHNY and CDR2 SVGAGI (reference sequence). Germline trimming cut 8 bases from V and 7 bases from J; bases unmatched to any gene: 7. CDR3 length: 12 amino acids. CDR3 sequence (DNA): TGTGCCAGCGATGTACAGGGGTTTGAAGCTTTCTTT. Its translation is CASDVQGFEAFF.

The chain employs TRBV6-1 and TRBJ2-7; D remains ambiguous. CDR1 is MNHNS, CDR2 SASEGT, per germline. CDR3 length equals 13 residues. Trimming removed 3 bases at V and 3 bases at J, with 9 bases between. The CDR3 bases are TGTGCCAGCAGTGATGTTGGTGACTACGAGCAGTACTTC. Translation gives CASSDVGDYEQYF.

This chain joins TRBV29-1 and TRBJ2-1; 13 bases fit TRBD2. The germline gives CDR1 SQVTM, CDR2 ANQGSEA. With V trimmed by 6 bases and J by 10 bases, 0 bases remained unmatched. The CDR3 spans 11 residues. CDR3 residues: CSVLAGGEQFF. The CDR3, as DNA: TGCAGCGTACTAGCGGGAGGGGAGCAGTTCTTC.

Turning to this clone: The sample has other DNA sequences that encode this CDR3 too. The genes are TRBV5-6 and TRBJ2-7; no firm D call. Trimming removed 3 bases from V and 0 bases from J, with 7 bases in between. The CDR3 spans 13 residues. Germline-derived CDR1 and CDR2 are SGHDT and YYEEEE. CDR3 sequence: CASSSDGSYEQYF. CDR3 nucleotides: TGTGCCAGCAGCTCGGACGGCTCCTACGAGCAGTACTTC.

The chain recombines TRBV4-2 with TRBJ2-3; TRBD2 agrees at 14 bases. The CDR3 is 18 amino acids. The germline gives CDR1 LGHNA, CDR2 YNFKEQ. Trimming at V came to 3 bases and at J to 3 bases, leaving 8 bases not matched to a gene. This CDR3 reads CASSQGLAGVRGTDTQYF. CDR3 sequence (DNA): TGTGCCAGCAGCCAGGGACTAGCGGGAGTAAGAGGAACAGATACGCAGTATTTT.

This chain links TRBV27 with TRBJ2-1; 7 bases fit TRBD2. V shed 3 bases, J shed 7 bases, and the junction held 6 bases outside the gene matches. This CDR3 has 14 residues. Germline V gives CDR1 MNHEY, CDR2 SMNVEV (reference sequence). The CDR3 DNA is TGTGCCAGCAGTTTGTTCAAAGCGGGGAATGAGCAGTTCTTC. Translation: CASSLFKAGNEQFF.

V is TRBV11-3 and J is TRBJ1-1; 7 positions agree with TRBD1. Germline V gene data show CDR1 as SGHNT and CDR2 as YENEEA. The CDR3 loop spans 14 amino acids. V lost 5 bases and J lost 3; bases outside the gene matches: 6. CDR3 DNA: TGTGCCAGCAGCGTGACAGGGACGGACACTGAAGCTTTCTTT. As protein: CASSVTGTDTEAFF.

In regard to this clone: One junction end disagrees with the germline gene, perhaps due to a read error. The chain employs TRBV2 and TRBJ2-5; D remains ambiguous. The CDR3 totals 15 residues. From germline, CDR1 is SNHLY and CDR2 FYNNEI. CDR3: CAGSEGQAAQETQYF. DNA of the CDR3: TGTGCCGGCAGTGAAGGGCAGGCAGCCCAAGAGACCCAGTACTTC. The full variable domain, with the rest looked up from reference TRBV2 and TRBJ2-5, is EPEVTQTPSHQVTQMGQEVILRCVPISNHLYFYWYRQILGQKVEFLVSFYNNEISEKSEIFDDQFSVERPDGSNFTLKIRSTKLEDSAMYFCAGSEGQAAQETQYFGPGTRLLVL.

The V call is TRBV27, the J call TRBJ2-3; 7 nucleotides line up with TRBD1. Germline V gives CDR1 MNHEY, CDR2 SMNVEV (reference sequence). The CDR3 extends over 15 amino acids. J gave up 0 bases and V 3 bases, and 3 bases lay outside the gene matches. CDR3 sequence: CASSFQGQSTDTQYF. CDR3 DNA sequence: TGTGCCAGCAGTTTTCAGGGACAGAGCACAGATACGCAGTATTTT.

The CDR3 region is CASSLVQGSPNTEAFF. CDR3 bases: TGTGCCAGCAGCTTAGTCCAGGGATCCCCGAACACTGAAGCTTTCTTT. The chain carries TRBV13 and TRBJ1-1; maybe TRBD1 (5 bases). CDR3 length: 16 residues. The germline V gene has CDR1 PRHDT and CDR2 FYEKMQ (reference sequence). The V end lost 1 base, the J end lost 1 base, and 13 bases lay between the germline ends.

The rearrangement joins TRBV28 to TRBJ1-1; D remains unclear. V was pared by 9 bases and J by 7 bases, with 9 bases between. CDR1 is MDHEN and CDR2 is SYDVKM in the germline V gene. The CDR3 sequence is 10 residues long. The CDR3 DNA is TGTGCCAGTAGACGAGTTGAAGCTTTCTTT. Protein sequence: CASRRVEAFF.

The V and J genes are TRBV4-3 and TRBJ1-3, with D possibly being TRBD1 (6 bases). V lost 1 base to trimming and J lost 6 bases, with 19 bases between them. CDR1 LGHNA and CDR2 YSLEER come from the germline V gene. The CDR3 runs 17 residues. CDR3 DNA sequence: TGCGCCAGCAGCCAAGGGCCGGGGGGGCGCGGGGCAAACACCATATATTTT. This gives the protein CASSQGPGGRGANTIYF.

The CDR3: CASRGREAPGELFF. CDR3 in DNA: TGTGCCAGCAGAGGCCGAGAGGCACCCGGGGAGCTGTTTTTT. This chain uses TRBV11-2 with TRBJ2-2; D gene uncertain. The germline gives CDR1 SGHAT, CDR2 FQNNGV. This CDR3 comprises 14 residues. V was shortened by 6 bases and J by 6 bases, with 14 bases between the two germline ends.

The chain is built from TRBV5-5 and TRBJ2-7; tentatively, D is TRBD1 (6 bases). The CDR3 runs 14 residues. In germline, CDR1 is SGHKS, CDR2 YYEKEE (reference sequence). The V end was cut by 0 bases, the J end by 0 bases, with 7 bases between. The CDR3 region is CASSLDRASYEQYF. The DNA of the CDR3 is TGTGCCAGCAGCTTGGACAGGGCCTCCTACGAGCAGTACTTC.

The CDR3 DNA sequence: TGTGCCAGCAGCCAAAGGGATGCACCCCAGAAGCAGTACTTC. Its protein product is CASSQRDAPQKQYF. J is TRBJ2-5 and V is TRBV7-2; D ambiguous. Germline V gives CDR1 SGHTA, CDR2 FQGNSA. The V end was cut by 5 bases, the J end by 11 bases, with 21 bases between. The CDR3 runs 14 residues. Combining the CDR3 with reference TRBV7-2 and TRBJ2-5 gives the whole variable domain GAGVSQSPSNKVTEKGKDVELRCDPISGHTALYWYRQSLGQGLEFLIYFQGNSAPDKSGLPSDRFSAERTGGSVSTLTIQRTQQEDSAVYLCASSQRDAPQKQYFGPGTRLLVL.